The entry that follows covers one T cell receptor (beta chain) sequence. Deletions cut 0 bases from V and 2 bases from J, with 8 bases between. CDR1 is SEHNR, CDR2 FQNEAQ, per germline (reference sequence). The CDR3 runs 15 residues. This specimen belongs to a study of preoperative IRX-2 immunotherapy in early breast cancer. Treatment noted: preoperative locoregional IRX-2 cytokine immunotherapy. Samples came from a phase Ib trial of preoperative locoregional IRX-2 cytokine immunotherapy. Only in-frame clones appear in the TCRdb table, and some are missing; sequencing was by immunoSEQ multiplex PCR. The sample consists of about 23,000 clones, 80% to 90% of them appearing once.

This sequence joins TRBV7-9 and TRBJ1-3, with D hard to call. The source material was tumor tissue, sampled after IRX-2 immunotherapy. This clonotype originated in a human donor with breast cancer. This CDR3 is CASSLAVGPGNTIYF. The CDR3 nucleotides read TGTGCCAGCAGCTTAGCGGTGGGTCCTGGAAACACCATATATTTT.